Listed below are T cell receptor beta chains from one sample, sequenced in a study of blood T cell repertoires in COVID-19. Profiled with immunoSEQ multiplex PCR; TCRdb holds only in-frame clones, not every one. In the table there are roughly 500,000 clones, roughly nine tenths of which are singletons. The sample comprised peripheral blood. These receptors were obtained from a man younger than 30 with COVID-19, enrolled during active disease. Each CDR3 is given with its conserved first and last residue. The order of the fields is J gene, clone size, D gene, V gene, CDR3 DNA, CDR3 protein. A D gene is named only where the DNA matches it firmly. Size is stated for part of the rows, as once, few or many counts, or as a class when the clone is expanded.

TRBJ1-4	-	-	TRBV29-1	TGCAGCGTTGAAGAAAGCGGGCTGAGCGAAAAACTGTTTTTT	CSVEESGLSEKLFF
TRBJ2-1	-	TRBD2	TRBV14	TGTGCCAGCAGCCCGGGACTAGCGGGTGACAATGAGCAGTTCTTC	CASSPGLAGDNEQFF
TRBJ1-4	-	-	TRBV7-9	TGTGCCAGTCTGCGTGCAACTAATGAAAAACTGTTTTTT	CASLRATNEKLFF
TRBJ2-7	-	-	TRBV5-1	TGCGCCAGCAGCCCCCGGGACACTTACGAGCAGTACTTC	CASSPRDTYEQYF
TRBJ1-6	-	TRBD1	TRBV3-1/TRBV3-2	TGTGCCAGCAGCCTCGGGACAGGGCAAGTGAGAAATTCACCCCTCCACTTT	CASSLGTGQVRNSPLHF
TRBJ2-7	-	TRBD2	TRBV14	TGTGCCAGCAGCCAAGGGGAGGGTATCTCCTACGAGCAGTACTTC	CASSQGEGISYEQYF
TRBJ2-2	-	-	TRBV13	TGTGCCAGCAGCTTAGGGGAGCGGGTGGACGGGGAGCTGTTTTTT	CASSLGERVDGELFF
TRBJ2-3	once	-	TRBV24-1	TGTGCCACCAGTGATTTCTCGCGGTCGGCGCAGTATTTT	CATSDFSRSAQYF
TRBJ2-3	-	-	TRBV2	TGTGCCAGCAGTGCCAGGTCAGATACGCAGTATTTT	CASSARSDTQYF
TRBJ2-1	-	TRBD2	TRBV6-6	TGTGCCAGCGTGCTAGCGGGGGGTGAAAATGAGCAGTTCTTC	CASVLAGGENEQFF
TRBJ2-4	-	-	TRBV3-1/TRBV3-2	TGTGCCAGCAGCCATGGAGGGCTAGCCAAAAACATTCAGTACTTC	CASSHGGLAKNIQYF
TRBJ2-5	-	TRBD1	TRBV11-3	TGTGCCAGCAGCCCCTGGGACAGGGTAAAAGAGACCCAGTACTTC	CASSPWDRVKETQYF
TRBJ1-5	-	TRBD1	TRBV27	TGTGCCAGCAGTTCCAGGGGGTTTAGCAATCAGCCCCAGCATTTT	CASSSRGFSNQPQHF
TRBJ2-5	-	TRBD2	TRBV6-1	TGTGCCAGCAGTGAAGTTTCGGGGGGTCCCACAGGGACCCAGTACTTC	CASSEVSGGPTGTQYF
TRBJ2-7	-	-	TRBV27	TGTGCCAGCAGTTCGGTCTACGAGCAGTACTTC	CASSSVYEQYF
TRBJ2-2	-	-	TRBV18	TGTGCCAGCTCACAGACAGGGAACACCGGGGAGCTGTTTTTT	CASSQTGNTGELFF
TRBJ1-2	-	TRBD1	TRBV7-9	TGTGCCAGCAGCTTAGCGGGGACAGGGGGCTCCTATGGCTACACCTTC	CASSLAGTGGSYGYTF
TRBJ2-3	-	-	TRBV24-1	TGTGCCACCAGTGCGGCGGCTAGCACAGATACGCAGTATTTT	CATSAAASTDTQYF
TRBJ2-5	-	-	TRBV10-2	TGCGCCAGCAGGGGCGTCTTAGTAGAGACCCAGTACTTC	CASRGVLVETQYF
TRBJ2-5	-	-	TRBV5-1	TGCGCCAGCAGCTTGGACCTGGCCCAAGAGACCCAGTACTTC	CASSLDLAQETQYF
TRBJ1-2	few	TRBD1	TRBV6-5	TGTGCCAGCAGTTACTCCTTCAGGACAGGGGCCTATGGCTACACCTTC	CASSYSFRTGAYGYTF
TRBJ1-1	-	-	TRBV11-2	TGTGCCAGCAGCCCCTGGACGGGAAACGCTGAAGCTTTCTTT	CASSPWTGNAEAFF
TRBJ1-1	few	TRBD1	TRBV2	TGTGCCAGCAGTCCTAGACAGGGTAGAACTGAAGCTTTCTTT	CASSPRQGRTEAFF
TRBJ2-4	-	TRBD1	TRBV19	TGTGCCAGCGCCTACACCGGGACAGGGAAAAACATTCAGTACTTC	CASAYTGTGKNIQYF
TRBJ1-4	-	-	TRBV6-5	TGTGCCAGCCGGGAGAGTGAAAAACTGTTTTTT	CASRESEKLFF
TRBJ1-6	-	-	TRBV6-5	TGTGCCAGCAGAAAGCTCTATAATTCACCCCTCCACTTT	CASRKLYNSPLHF
TRBJ1-6	-	-	TRBV12-3/TRBV12-4	TGTGCCAGCAGCCCATGGGAGTCACCCCTCCACTTT	CASSPWESPLHF
TRBJ2-7	-	TRBD1	TRBV6-5	TGTGCCAGCAGGACCGACAGGGGCCACGAGCAGTACTTC	CASRTDRGHEQYF
TRBJ2-1	-	TRBD2	TRBV9	TGTGCCAGCGGACCCCTAGCGGGGGACAATGAGCAGTTCTTC	CASGPLAGDNEQFF